The present T cell receptor beta chain was sequenced within a study of a mutant IDH1 vaccine in newly diagnosed glioma. Overall study context: Vaccination began 4-6 weeks post radiotherapy alone, or with temozolomide cycles. The earlier regimen, radiotherapy, temozolomide, or both, was most often both.

CDR3 length equals 11 residues. The germline V and J ends were trimmed by 7 bases and 5 bases, with 6 bases remaining between them. Per the germline V gene, CDR1 is SNHLY and CDR2 is FYNNEI. In regard to this clone: Its antigen is as yet unknown.

Generated by immunoSEQ multiplex PCR, the TCRdb table keeps only in-frame clones and is missing some. The sample contains roughly 64,000 clones, roughly 68% of which appear only once. The time point: week 35, safety follow-up. Topical imiquimod accompanied each vaccine dose, which consisted of 300 ug of mutant IDH1 20-mer peptide. Vaccination of patients was performed eight times, in weeks 1, 3, 5, 7, 11, 15, 19 and 23. Sequences were derived from PBMCs, sampled from a glioma patient whose treatment included an IDH1 peptide vaccine. The V and J genes are TRBV2 and TRBJ1-5; D gene unclear. This receptor was obtained from a man in his fifties with glioma. The CDR3 DNA sequence: TGTGCCAGCAAGTATGATCAGCCCCAGCATTTT. Its protein is CASKYDQPQHF.